The following is a T cell receptor beta chain sequence with its context. This entry comes from a study of cytotoxic CD8 clonotypes in ibrutinib-treated CLL. The wider study: Response sampling took place at median approximately 11 months of treatment, range 6 to 36. Mean productive templates were approximately 230,000; mean productive rearrangements were approximately 94,000.

Using immunoSEQ multiplex PCR, the repertoire was profiled, and TCRdb retains in-frame clones only, with some absent. The profile shows 130,000 or so clones, 79% of them singletons. Germline V gene sequence: CDR1 SNHLY, CDR2 FYNNEI. This CDR3 spans 14 amino acids. J lost 5 bases, V lost 7 bases, and 8 bases had no gene match. This clonotype was obtained from a human donor with chronic lymphocytic leukemia. V and J are TRBV2 and TRBJ1-2, with 9 nucleotides matching TRBD1. The sequencing used PBMCs, collected after 12 months of ibrutinib treatment. CDR3 DNA: TGTGCCAGCACAAAGAGGGGACAGGGATATGGCTACACCTTC. As protein: CASTKRGQGYGYTF.